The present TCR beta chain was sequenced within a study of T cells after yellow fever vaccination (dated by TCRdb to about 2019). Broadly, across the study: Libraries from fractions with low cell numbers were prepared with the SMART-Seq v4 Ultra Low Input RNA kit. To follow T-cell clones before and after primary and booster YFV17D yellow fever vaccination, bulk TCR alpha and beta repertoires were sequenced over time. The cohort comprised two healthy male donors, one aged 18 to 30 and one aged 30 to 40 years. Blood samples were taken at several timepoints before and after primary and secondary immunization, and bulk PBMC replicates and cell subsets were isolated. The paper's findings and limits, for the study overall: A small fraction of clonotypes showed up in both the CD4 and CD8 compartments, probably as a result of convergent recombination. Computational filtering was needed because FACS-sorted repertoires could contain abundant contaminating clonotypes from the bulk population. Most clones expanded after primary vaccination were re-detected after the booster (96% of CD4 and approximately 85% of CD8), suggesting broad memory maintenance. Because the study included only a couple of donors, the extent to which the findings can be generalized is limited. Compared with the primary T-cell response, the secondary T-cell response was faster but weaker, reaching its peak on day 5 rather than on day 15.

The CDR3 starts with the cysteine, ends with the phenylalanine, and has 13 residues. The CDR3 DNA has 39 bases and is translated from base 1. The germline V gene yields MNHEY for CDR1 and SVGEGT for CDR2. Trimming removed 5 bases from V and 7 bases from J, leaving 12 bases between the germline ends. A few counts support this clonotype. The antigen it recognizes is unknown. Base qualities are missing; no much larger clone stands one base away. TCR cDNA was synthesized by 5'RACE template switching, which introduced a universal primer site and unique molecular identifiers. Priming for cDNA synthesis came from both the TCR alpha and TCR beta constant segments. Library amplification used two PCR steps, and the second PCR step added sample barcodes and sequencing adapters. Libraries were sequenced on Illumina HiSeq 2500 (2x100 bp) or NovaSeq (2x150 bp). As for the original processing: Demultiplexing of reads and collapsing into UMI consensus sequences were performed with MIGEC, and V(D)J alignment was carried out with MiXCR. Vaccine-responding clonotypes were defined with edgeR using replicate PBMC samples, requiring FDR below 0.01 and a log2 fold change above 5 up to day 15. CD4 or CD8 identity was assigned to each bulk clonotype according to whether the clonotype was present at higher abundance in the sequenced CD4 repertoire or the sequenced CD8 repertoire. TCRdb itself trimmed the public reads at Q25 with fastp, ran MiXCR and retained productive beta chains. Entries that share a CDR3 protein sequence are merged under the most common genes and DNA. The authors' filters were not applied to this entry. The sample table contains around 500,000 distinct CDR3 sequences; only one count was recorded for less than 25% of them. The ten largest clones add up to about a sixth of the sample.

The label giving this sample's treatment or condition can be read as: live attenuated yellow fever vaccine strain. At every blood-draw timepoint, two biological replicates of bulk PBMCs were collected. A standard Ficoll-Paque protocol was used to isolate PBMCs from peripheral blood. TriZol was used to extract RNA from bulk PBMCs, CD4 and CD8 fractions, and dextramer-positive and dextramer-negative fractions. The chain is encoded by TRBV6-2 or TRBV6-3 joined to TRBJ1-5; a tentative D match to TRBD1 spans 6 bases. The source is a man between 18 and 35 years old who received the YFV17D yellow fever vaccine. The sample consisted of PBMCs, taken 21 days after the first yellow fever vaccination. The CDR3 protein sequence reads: CASSEGDRQPQHF. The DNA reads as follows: TGTGCCAGCAGTGAGGGGGATAGGCAGCCCCAGCATTTT.